These 5 T cell receptor beta chains were all obtained from the same sample, sequenced in a study of shared clonotypes between healthy human individuals. Measured with immunoSEQ multiplex PCR; TCRdb has only the in-frame clones, and not every one. The data show around 550,000 clones, around 96% seen once. Naive CD8 isolation took CD45RO-negative cells positively selected for CCR7 and excluded terminally differentiated effector memory CD45RA+ cells. Sequencing input: naive CD8+ T cells sorted from blood. These receptors came from a woman aged 30 to 39 in good health.

The rearrangement links TRBV4-1 to TRBJ2-7; tentatively, D is TRBD2 (5 bases). V was trimmed by 0 bases and J by 0 bases, leaving 12 bases between them. In germline, CDR1 is MGHRA, CDR2 YSYEKL. The CDR3 consists of 16 residues. The CDR3 DNA reads as TGCGCCAGCAGCCAAGATTTGGAGGAAATCTCCTACGAGCAGTACTTC. Translating it yields CASSQDLEEISYEQYF.

The chain combines TRBV6-5 with TRBJ2-1, with a weak D call TRBD1 (6 bases). The germline V gene has CDR1 MNHEY and CDR2 SVGAGI. The CDR3 is made up of 13 amino acids. Trimming pared 5 bases from V and 3 bases from J, leaving 8 bases between. The CDR3 coding sequence is TGTGCCAGCAGTAACAGGGTCTACAATGAGCAGTTCTTC. It encodes CASSNRVYNEQFF.

V usage is TRBV5-6 and J usage is TRBJ2-7; TRBD2 aligns across 11 bases. The CDR3 has 16 residues. The junction had 7 bases not matched to a gene; V was cut back by 4 bases and J by 1 base. The germline gives CDR1 SGHDT, CDR2 YYEEEE. CDR3 region: CASSVVGLAVSYEQYF. CDR3 nucleotide sequence: TGTGCCAGCAGCGTTGTGGGACTAGCGGTTTCCTACGAGCAGTACTTC.

This clone has just a few counts. The V call is TRBV9, the J call TRBJ1-1; 10 bases align to TRBD1. Germline V CDR1 and CDR2: SGDLS, YYNGEE. V trimming: 1 base; J trimming: 4 bases; junction bases outside the gene matches: 4. The CDR3 extends over 15 amino acids. The CDR3 sequence is CASSVPGTGATEAFF. The CDR3 coding sequence is TGTGCCAGCAGCGTACCCGGGACAGGGGCCACTGAAGCTTTCTTT.

The rearrangement uses TRBV27 and TRBJ2-1, with TRBD2 as a possible D gene (6 bases). Looked up from germline, CDR1 is MNHEY and CDR2 is SMNVEV (reference sequence). This CDR3 has 13 residues. V lost 2 bases to trimming and J lost 8 bases, with 10 bases between them. In DNA, the CDR3 is TGTGCCAGCAGTTTAGTCGGGAGTGATGAGCAGTTCTTC. Translation gives CASSLVGSDEQFF.